Listed below are T cell receptor beta chains from one sample, sequenced in a study of blood T cell repertoires in COVID-19. Measured with immunoSEQ multiplex PCR; TCRdb has only the in-frame clones, and not every one. The data hold about 42,000 clones, with 89% observed a single time. Sequencing was done on a sample of peripheral blood. Source of these receptors: a human donor in a cohort sampled during active COVID-19. Each CDR3 is given with its conserved first and last residue. The D gene is left open where the match is weak. For some rows the clone size is stated as once, few or many, or as a class when expanded; others skip it.

CASSLFRVQEKLFF	TGTGCCAGCAGCTTGTTCCGGGTTCAGGAAAAACTGTTTTTT	TRBJ1-4	-	TRBV5-6	-
CASSPQGRGNSPLHF	TGTGCCAGCAGCCCCCAAGGCAGAGGGAATTCACCCCTCCACTTT	TRBJ1-6	few	TRBV11-2	-
CASRSGGSNQPQHF	TGCGCCAGCAGAAGCGGGGGTTCCAATCAGCCCCAGCATTTT	TRBJ1-5	-	TRBV10-2	-
CSASRRTGGTKNIQYF	TGCAGTGCTAGTCGAAGGACAGGGGGTACCAAAAACATTCAGTACTTC	TRBJ2-4	-	TRBV20-1	TRBD1
CASSPSGPSSGNTIYF	TGTGCCAGCAGCCCGAGTGGCCCTAGCTCTGGAAACACCATATATTTT	TRBJ1-3	-	TRBV5-4	-
CASSLKQAFNEKLFF	TGTGCCAGCTCACTTAAGCAGGCATTTAATGAAAAACTGTTTTTT	TRBJ1-4	-	TRBV18	-
CASSETRGDQPQHF	TGTGCCAGCAGTGAAACCAGGGGCGATCAGCCCCAGCATTTT	TRBJ1-5	-	TRBV2	-
CASSFGNEQFF	TGTGCCAGCAGCTTCGGGAATGAGCAGTTCTTC	TRBJ2-1	-	TRBV5-6	-
CASRRKRDSLREQYF	TGTGCCAGCAGAAGGAAACGGGACAGTCTCCGCGAGCAGTACTTC	TRBJ2-7	-	TRBV27	TRBD1
CASSAQTSGSPGELFF	TGTGCCAGCAGCGCACAGACTAGCGGGAGCCCCGGGGAGCTGTTTTTT	TRBJ2-2	few	TRBV7-9	TRBD2
CASSQDYFTGEVTPLHF	TGCGCCAGCAGCCAAGATTATTTTACCGGGGAAGTAACACCCCTCCACTTT	TRBJ1-6	-	TRBV4-1	-
CASSLFGGGAYNEQFF	TGTGCCAGCAGCTTATTTGGCGGGGGGGCCTACAATGAGCAGTTCTTC	TRBJ2-1	-	TRBV7-2	TRBD2
CASSQSREGEQYF	TGTGCCAGCAGCCAATCAAGGGAGGGCGAGCAGTACTTC	TRBJ2-7	-	TRBV3-1/TRBV3-2	TRBD2
CASSRGGTAYEQYF	TGTGCCAGCAGCCGCGGGGGTACCGCCTACGAGCAGTACTTC	TRBJ2-7	-	TRBV5-6	TRBD2
CAWSNAGSSGYTF	TGTGCCTGGAGTAACGCAGGGTCGTCTGGCTACACCTTC	TRBJ1-2	-	TRBV30	-
CASSILGTYGYTF	TGTGCCAGTAGTATATTGGGCACCTATGGCTACACCTTC	TRBJ1-2	-	TRBV19	-